The clone carrying this TCR beta chain was counted ten times or more. Germline assignment: CDR1 KGHSH and CDR2 LQKENI. V was clipped by 2 bases and J by 5 bases, with 12 bases between them. This CDR3 has 14 amino acids. This entry is derived from a study of regulatory T cells in long-lasting Graves disease. HTBI primers from iRepertoire and Arm-PCR of CDR3 regions yielded the TCR beta libraries. Each CDR3 protein gets one entry after TCRdb re-called the multiplex PCR reads with MiXCR. The repertoire includes approximately 310,000 distinct CDR3 sequences, about a sixth of them detected once, and around 36% sits in the top ten. Time point here: newly diagnosed GD, antithyroid drugs for less than 3 months. After RNA was extracted from PBMCs, the TCR library was made from it.

This TCR was recovered from a female donor with Graves disease. The sequencing here drew on peripheral blood mononuclear cells (PBMCs), taken at new diagnosis, from a patient treated with antithyroid drugs. The chain couples TRBV18 to TRBJ1-2; unclear D gene. In DNA form, the CDR3 reads TGTGCCAGCTCACCAGACGGGCCGAAGTATGGCTACACCTTC. Its translation is CASSPDGPKYGYTF.